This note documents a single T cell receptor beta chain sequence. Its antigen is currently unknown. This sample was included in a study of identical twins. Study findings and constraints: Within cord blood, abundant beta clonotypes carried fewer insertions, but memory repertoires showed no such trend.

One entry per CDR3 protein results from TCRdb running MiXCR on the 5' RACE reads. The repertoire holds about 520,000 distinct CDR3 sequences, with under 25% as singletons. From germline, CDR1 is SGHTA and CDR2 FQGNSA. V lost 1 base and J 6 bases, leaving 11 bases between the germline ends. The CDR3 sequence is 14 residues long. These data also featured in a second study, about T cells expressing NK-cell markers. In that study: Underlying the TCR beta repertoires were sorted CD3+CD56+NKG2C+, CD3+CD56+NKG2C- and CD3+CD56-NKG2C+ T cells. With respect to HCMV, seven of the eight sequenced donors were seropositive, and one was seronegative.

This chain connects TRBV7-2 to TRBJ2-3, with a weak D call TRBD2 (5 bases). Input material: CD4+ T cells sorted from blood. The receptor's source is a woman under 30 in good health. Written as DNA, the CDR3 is TGTGCCAGCAGCTTAGTTCGGGGAGAGGATACGCAGTATTTT. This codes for CASSLVRGEDTQYF.